This T cell receptor beta chain originates from a study of vaccination and CD4 T cells after COVID-19. CD4+ T cells that had been cultured provided DNA sequenced with the Oncomine TCR Beta short-read assay. TCRdb ran MiXCR on the PCR reads and lists one entry per CDR3 protein. The sample has roughly 20,000 distinct CDR3 sequences, approximately 40% seen once. Turning to this clonotype: What it binds is not known.

The treatment here: approximately 11-day PBMC culture with coronavirus spike peptide pools or control peptides (ViraFEST assay). This CDR3 region has 14 residues. V lost 4 bases to trimming and J lost 6 bases, with 16 bases between them. Germline loops: CDR1 SEHNR, CDR2 FQNEAQ (reference sequence). This TCR was sampled from a human donor who had recovered from COVID-19. The chain is built from TRBV7-9 and TRBJ2-7; no reliable D call. The starting material was CD4+ T cells from blood, cultured in vitro, obtained after SARS-CoV-2 vaccination. The CDR3 is CASSSARAASEQYF. Written as DNA, the CDR3 is TGTGCCAGCAGCTCCGCCCGGGCCGCGTCCGAGCAGTACTTC.